A single sample is the source of the 3 T cell receptor beta chains below, sequenced in a study of T cell responses to AZD1222 COVID-19 vaccine. Profiled with immunoSEQ multiplex PCR; TCRdb holds only in-frame clones, not every one. The sample carries just under 95,000 clones, approximately 91% recorded once. The input for sequencing was peripheral blood, taken on day 0 of AZD1222 vaccination. These receptors all stem from an adult in good health.

The chain carries TRBV27 and TRBJ1-2, with 11 bases fitting TRBD1. Germline loops: CDR1 MNHEY, CDR2 SMNVEV (reference sequence). This CDR3 region has 16 residues. V was clipped by 3 bases and J by 1 base; unmatched bases: 4. Here the CDR3 reads CASSFWGQGDNYGYTF. DNA for the CDR3: TGTGCCAGCAGTTTTTGGGGACAGGGGGATAACTATGGCTACACCTTC.

The rearrangement uses TRBV4-3 and TRBJ2-1; D perhaps matches TRBD1 (6 bases). Trimming removed 0 bases from V and 4 bases from J, with 16 bases in between. Germline V gives CDR1 LGHNA, CDR2 YSLEER. CDR3 length: 17 amino acids. CDR3 in amino acids: CASSQDAGAMVYNEQFF. For the CDR3, the DNA is TGCGCCAGCAGCCAAGATGCAGGGGCTATGGTTTACAATGAGCAGTTCTTC.

The J gene is TRBJ2-7, the V gene TRBV10-3, with a possible D match to TRBD1 (6 bases). The CDR3 is 13 amino acids. V was cut by 3 bases and J by 5 bases, with 11 bases left in between. The germline V gene has CDR1 ENHRY and CDR2 SYGVKD. CDR3 sequence: CAISDGRGNEQYF. The CDR3 DNA sequence: TGTGCCATCAGTGATGGCAGGGGTAACGAGCAGTACTTC.